This TCR beta chain originates from a study of cytomegalovirus exposure and HLA in healthy donors (dated by TCRdb to about 2017). In the study overall: According to an earlier analysis of 587 of the donors, roughly 180 million T cells yielded roughly 100 million unique TCR beta sequences and around 300 Gb of sequence data. In a later analysis, previously published TCR beta repertoires from about 640 donors were re-analyzed and high-resolution HLA genotyping was added so that TCR occurrence patterns could be studied. Rather than using new phenotypic data, the later analysis identified candidate immune exposures from TCR beta sequences and from how often those sequences occurred across donors. Five DR-DQ haplotypes were handled as single units for association and clustering, since linkage in the cohort was strong. The T cell repertoires of several hundred subjects were profiled by immunosequencing and related to cytomegalovirus serostatus. Class I and class II HLA loci were covered by the typing at four-digit resolution. The genetic ancestry cluster associated with self-reported Caucasian donors included around 76% of the roughly 400 genotyped donors. Across around 400 genotyped donors of the cohort, an average of roughly 250,000 unique TCR beta nucleotide sequences per donor were sequenced, and roughly 20% of those sequences were non-productive. Along with the roughly 670-subject first cohort, a separate validation cohort of over a hundred different subjects was used. A later genetic analysis used genome-wide SNP genotypes for about 65% of the 666 donors, treating that subset as a discovery cohort. Typing coverage differed by locus: A, B, C, DRB1 and DQB1 were typed in roughly 620-630 donors, DQA1 in about 500, DPA1 in some 600, and DPB1 in 450 to 490. The study combined high-throughput TCR immunosequencing, statistical association of individual TCRs with disease status, and machine learning to predict cytomegalovirus infection status. The study aimed to test whether cataloging public T cell receptors could reveal signatures of past pathogen exposure. An earlier analysis of 500 to 750 of the donors applied high-throughput TCR beta sequencing to assess whether each TCR beta V gene segment acted as functional or pseudogenic. Roughly 300 gigabases of sequencing data and roughly 90 million unique TCR sequences were included in an early release covering roughly 600 HLA-typed donors. Alongside the repertoire data, information on donor age, sex, ethnicity and CMV serostatus was compiled. Every repertoire in the discovery cohort had been generated on one and the same sequencing platform.

Libraries were built with the immunoSEQ multiplex PCR assay. The multiplex PCR relied on a mix of 60 forward primers for TCR Vbeta segments and 13 reverse primers for TCR Jbeta segments. The CDR3 region of rearranged TCR beta genes was amplified from genomic DNA by a multiplex PCR assay. The Illumina HiSeq System was used to sequence the amplified TCR beta libraries as 87-base-pair reads. In the source study's methods: Across the 500 to 700 repertoires, a later analysis counted 80 million or so unique TCR beta chains, about 10 million of which were shared by at least two donors. To remove PCR and sequencing errors, raw reads were error-corrected and collapsed into unique sequences using a nearest-neighbor algorithm that merged closely related sequences. V, D and J gene segments were assigned by aligning CDR3 sequences to IMGT reference sequences. For a sequence to be retained, a match of at least six nucleotides to both a V gene segment and a J gene segment was required. A rearrangement counted as productive if the CDR3 had no stop codons and remained in frame with V and J, and every other rearrangement counted as non-productive. Following IMGT convention, CDR3 was defined as the stretch from the second conserved V-encoded cysteine to the conserved J-encoded phenylalanine. Sequences without an unambiguous match to a single V gene segment were excluded from the earlier analysis of a few hundred of the donors. In an earlier analysis of 587 of the donors, a V segment was called functional when productive rearrangements were above 56.7%, and segregating when the standard deviation between donors exceeded 5%. A statistical classification framework was built to diagnose cytomegalovirus status from the catalog of TCR beta chain sequences. In a later analysis, TCR nucleotide sequences were compared against IMGT/GENE-DB human TR gene sequences so that V and J genes could be assigned. Using the TCRdist pipeline, a later analysis assigned CDR3 sequences along with most-parsimonious VDJ recombination scenarios. In a later analysis, each TCR beta chain was defined by its CDR3 amino acid sequence together with its V-gene family, and reads lacking a unique V-gene family were excluded. In a later analysis, some 600 highly shared, low-generation-probability nucleotide sequences were removed to address suspected cross-contamination and a sequencing artifact. For each public chain, a later analysis derived a clonal expansion index from normalized ranks of inferred template counts within each repertoire. In a later analysis, generation probabilities were computed using a VDJ recombination model fitted to out-of-frame rearrangements, and the results were checked against IGoR. Hypergeometric tests were used in a later analysis to score TCR-TCR, TCR-HLA and TCR-CMV co-occurrence, with a repertoire-size bias correction applied to the TCR pairs. To estimate false discovery rates, a later analysis permuted the HLA or CMV assignments 20 times. In a later analysis, co-occurring TCRs were grouped using DBSCAN, with TCRdist sequence similarity added in when clustering inside HLA-allele-positive subsets. Co-occurrence clustering excluded repertoires with fewer than 30,000 or more than 120,000 public chains, plus five with anomalous nucleotide sharing. Drawn from immuneACCESS, this table holds only the in-frame rearrangements with V and J called that TCRdb kept. Clones are partly lost; checked studies trace under half to an unresolved V gene and leave the rest unexplained. D and trimming come from the DNA, and the V and J calls and clone size come from that table. The sample table holds some 150,000 clones, of which 60% to 80% were seen once. The biggest ten clones account for 3.7% of the sample.

Note on this clone: Its specific antigen is unknown. No much larger clone exists at a distance of one base, and base qualities are not known.

The cohort comprised several hundred healthy bone marrow donors. Cohort members were all nominally healthy when sampled, although unrecorded immune exposures were likely present. The donor tested CMV seropositive, placing the donor among the roughly 270 seropositive members of the cohort. Every donor gave a peripheral blood sample, and the peripheral blood mononuclear cells from that sample were used for TCR beta sequencing. The Qiagen DNeasy Blood Extraction Kit was used to extract genomic DNA from the blood cell samples. The CDR3 starts with the cysteine, ends with the phenylalanine, and has 15 residues. Solely the CDR3 DNA is kept, with 45 bases framed from the first base. Based on the germline V gene, the CDR1 and CDR2 sequences are MNHNS and SASEGT. Between the V and J ends, shortened by 2 bases and 4 bases respectively, the junction contains 15 bases. What the authors observed across the whole study: For the cohort, immune exposure information was limited to CMV serostatus. A further reported finding was that TCR beta sequences accurately predicted the HLA-A and HLA-B alleles for most subjects in the first cohort. A later analysis found that HLA-associated TCR beta chains were more clonally expanded and had lower generation probabilities than equally common non-associated chains. In both the original and validation cohorts, the classifier was reported to diagnose cytomegalovirus status with high specificity and sensitivity. Linkage disequilibrium might explain the correlated functional status among segregating V segments, but an unknown experimental factor could not be ruled out. When HLA alleles, especially DR and DQ, strongly co-occurred, TCR associations were difficult to assign to individual alleles. Roughly uniform sequencing depth across donors was assumed in presence/absence analyses, although this assumption may not hold. A cluster of highly shared sequence variants was judged likely to be a technical artifact of the sequencing pipeline. Across donors, most TCR sequences were observed very rarely, whereas some public TCRs were present in many individuals. In an earlier analysis of around 500 of the donors, most TCR beta V segments appeared in productive rearrangements about 87% or about 30% of the time, broadly matching IMGT annotations. Because counts were too low, about 18 rarely observed V segments, including chromosome 9 orphons, were left out of the earlier analysis of about 500 of the donors. In a later analysis, the rate of TCR association differed among HLA loci, with DRB1 alleles having the most associated TCRs and HLA-C alleles having the fewest. The study gave a list of more than 150 TCR beta chains associated with cytomegalovirus. Compared with the approximately 670-donor mean, donors in an Asian-associated ancestry cluster had fewer N-insertions in productive TCRs, according to a later genetic analysis. A few of the identified cytomegalovirus-associated TCR beta chains were confirmed in vitro to be specific for cytomegalovirus antigens. A later analysis found that most CMV-associated TCR beta chains appeared HLA-restricted, with HLA associations seemingly driven largely by CMV exposure. According to the authors, the approach could potentially be generalized to other disease states and immunological phenotypes. An association between a missense DCLRE1C variant and V-gene and J-gene trimming of TCR beta chains was found in a later genetic analysis and replicated in an independent cohort. Some IMGT-functional V segments, including TRBV6-2 and TRBV6-3, could not be told apart with the 87-base-pair reads, so those segments were excluded. This cohort had only TCR beta chains sequenced, and the lack of alpha or paired-chain data limited which features could be detected. A later analysis reported that several top co-occurrence clusters appeared linked to parvovirus B19, influenza, CMV and Epstein-Barr virus. A later analysis associated 17,000 or so TCR beta sequences with specific HLA alleles at a false discovery rate of 0.05. HLA typing was unavailable for some donors at each locus, so association tests used only the typed subset.

The specimen was PBMCs. The source is a man aged 25-45 years in good health and CMV-seropositive. This chain is built from TRBV6-1 and TRBJ2-7, and perhaps TRBD1 as D gene, on 6 matching bases. The CDR3 is CASSERGTGSYEQYF. Here is the DNA: TGTGCCAGCAGTGAAAGAGGCACAGGGAGTTACGAGCAGTACTTC.